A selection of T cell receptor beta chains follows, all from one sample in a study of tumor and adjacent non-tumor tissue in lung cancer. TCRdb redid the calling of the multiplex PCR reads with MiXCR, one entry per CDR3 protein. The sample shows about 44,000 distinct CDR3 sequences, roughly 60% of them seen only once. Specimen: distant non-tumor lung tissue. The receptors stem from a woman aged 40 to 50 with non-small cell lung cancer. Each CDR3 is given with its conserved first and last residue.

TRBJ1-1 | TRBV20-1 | CSAPPPGGDTEAFF
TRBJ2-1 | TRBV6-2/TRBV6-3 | CASSYRPFYNEQFF
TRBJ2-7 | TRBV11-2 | CASSTGTGGAFDQYF
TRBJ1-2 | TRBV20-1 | CSARPLRNYGYTF
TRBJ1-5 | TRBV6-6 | CVSSYAGSNQPQHF
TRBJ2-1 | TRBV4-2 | CASSQYNGLAGDSGTYNEQFF
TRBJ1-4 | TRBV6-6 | CASSYPRGGTYHTSTNEKLFF
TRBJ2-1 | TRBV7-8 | CASTLGSANNEQFF
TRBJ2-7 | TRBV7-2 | CASSDQPAGGKYEQYF
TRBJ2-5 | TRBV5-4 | CASSSPQWNQETRYF
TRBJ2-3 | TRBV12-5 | CASDLGQTDTDTQYF
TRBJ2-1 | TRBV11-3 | CAGSDPGLAANNEQFF
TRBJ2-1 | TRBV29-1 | CSVSPRQGFVQFF
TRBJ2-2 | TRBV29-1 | CSVSDKRNTGELFF
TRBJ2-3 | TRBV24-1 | CTTSDLSGSTDTQYF
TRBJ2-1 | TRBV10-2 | CASRDRGGSNVQLF
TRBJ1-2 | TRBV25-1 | CVSSDIGGNGYTF
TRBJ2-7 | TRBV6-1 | CASSERETGVYEQYF
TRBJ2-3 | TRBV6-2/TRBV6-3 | CASRDRARIGETQYF
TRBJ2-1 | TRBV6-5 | CASSYSYFYSLEEQFF
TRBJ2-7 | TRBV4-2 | CASSSDSISYEQHF
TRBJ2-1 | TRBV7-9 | CASSVSAKQGPVLYNEQFF